This T cell receptor beta chain emerged from a study of cytomegalovirus exposure and HLA in healthy donors. The V end was cut by 1 base, the J end by 4 bases, with 11 bases between. The CDR3 totals 15 residues. The germline CDR1 and CDR2 sequences are SGHDN and FVKESK. Vbeta (60) and Jbeta (13) primers were used in the PCR. Generated by immunoSEQ multiplex PCR, the TCRdb table keeps only in-frame clones and is missing some. The sample lists about 170,000 clones, around 80% seen once, with about 5% in the top ten. This TCR was sampled from a woman aged 45-60 years in good health and CMV-seropositive. The gene calls are TRBV14 and TRBJ1-3, with a weak D call TRBD1 (6 bases). The sequencing sample was made of PBMCs. The CDR3 DNA follows: TGTGCCAGCAGCCAAGGGCGGACAGCCGGAAACACCATATATTTT. Encoded protein: CASSQGRTAGNTIYF.